The 21 T cell receptor beta chains below all came from one sample that was sequenced in a study of blood T cell repertoires in COVID-19. Assay: immunoSEQ multiplex PCR; the TCRdb copy retains only in-frame clones and omits some. The sample shows just over 300,000 clones, roughly 87% of them seen only once. The specimen was PBMCs or T cells enriched from blood (not recorded which). Receptors originate from a woman in her late teens or twenties who had recovered from COVID-19.

The V call is TRBV15, the J call TRBJ1-1, with D perhaps matching TRBD1 (6 bases). The V gene's germline CDR1 is LNHNV and CDR2 YYDKDF (reference sequence). This CDR3 has 15 amino acids. V lost 8 bases, J lost 4 bases, and 20 bases lay in between. The CDR3 DNA reads as TGTGCCACCGAGGGCCCCGGGGGGGCCGGCACTGAAGCTTTCTTT. Protein: CATEGPGGAGTEAFF.

The rearrangement links TRBV6-5 to TRBJ2-7, with D unclear. From germline, CDR1 is MNHEY and CDR2 SVGAGI. CDR3 length: 16 residues. V was trimmed by 0 bases and J by 0 bases, leaving 12 bases between them. The CDR3 reads CASSYSYTVCSYEQYF. CDR3 DNA sequence: TGTGCCAGCAGTTACTCCTATACAGTTTGCTCCTACGAGCAGTACTTC.

The chain has TRBV5-1 and TRBJ2-3; 10 nucleotides match TRBD1. This CDR3 is built from 16 residues. Germline CDR1 reads SGHRS; CDR2 reads YFSETQ. The V gene end was trimmed by 4 bases and the J gene end by 3 bases; junction bases not matched to a gene: 8. The CDR3 region is CASSAVGQGVTDTQYF. The CDR3 DNA is TGCGCCAGCAGCGCAGTTGGACAGGGGGTAACAGATACGCAGTATTTT.

The J gene is TRBJ1-1, the V gene TRBV6-5; maybe TRBD1 (6 bases). In germline, CDR1 is MNHEY, CDR2 SVGAGI. CDR3 length equals 15 residues. The ends were cut back, 2 bases at V and 4 bases at J, with 14 bases in the middle. The CDR3 spells CASSYLAIQGTEAFF. The CDR3 bases are TGTGCCAGCAGTTACCTCGCAATACAGGGCACTGAAGCTTTCTTT.

The chain couples TRBV5-1 to TRBJ1-1; D is ambiguous. Trimming stripped 0 bases from V and 4 bases from J, with 7 bases between. From germline, CDR1 is SGHRS and CDR2 YFSETQ. This CDR3 contains 13 residues. CDR3 nucleotides: TGCGCCAGCAGCTTGGGACATGGCACTGAAGCTTTCTTT. It encodes CASSLGHGTEAFF.

This clone was counted only a few times. V is TRBV5-1 and J is TRBJ2-1, with D possibly being TRBD2 (6 bases). Germline lookup yields CDR1 SGHRS and CDR2 YFSETQ. Trimming removed 7 bases from V and 2 bases from J, with 13 bases in between. The CDR3 is made up of 14 amino acids. CDR3 region: CASGSGTPYNEQFF. The CDR3 nucleotides read TGCGCCAGCGGGTCGGGGACTCCCTACAATGAGCAGTTCTTC.

This chain uses TRBV24-1 with TRBJ2-1; 8 nucleotides align to TRBD2. The J segment lost 6 bases and the V segment lost 1 base, leaving 10 bases of the junction unmatched. The CDR3 totals 17 residues. The germline V gene encodes CDR1 KGHDR and CDR2 SFDVKD. The CDR3 DNA reads TGTGCCACCAGTGATTTCAGAGCGGGAGCTACAGGCAATGAGCAGTTCTTC. Protein: CATSDFRAGATGNEQFF.

The count of this clone is one. V is TRBV5-4 and J is TRBJ1-2; TRBD1 matches at 8 bases. CDR3 size: 14 residues. In germline, CDR1 is SGHNT, CDR2 YYREEE (reference sequence). V shed 4 bases, J shed 1 base, and the junction held 3 bases outside the gene matches. CDR3 residues: CASSADRGNYGYTF. CDR3 DNA: TGTGCCAGCAGCGCCGACAGGGGTAACTATGGCTACACCTTC.

For the CDR3, the DNA is TGTGCCAGCAGTTTTGGCCTAGCCAAAAACATTCAGTACTTC. It yields the protein CASSFGLAKNIQYF. V usage is TRBV28 and J usage is TRBJ2-4; D not certain. Trimming pared 3 bases from V and 0 bases from J, leaving 6 bases between. The CDR3 runs to 14 residues. Germline CDR1 reads MDHEN; CDR2 reads SYDVKM. Full variable domain (missing parts from reference TRBV28 and TRBJ2-4): DVKVTQSSRYLVKRTGEKVFLECVQDMDHENMFWYRQDPGLGLRLIYFSYDVKMKEKGDIPEGYSVSREKKERFSLILESASTNQTSMYLCASSFGLAKNIQYFGAGTRLSVL.

The genes are TRBV7-3 and TRBJ2-5; maybe TRBD2 (5 bases). V gave up 5 bases and J gave up 5 bases, with 18 bases separating them. Per the germline V gene, CDR1 is SGHTA and CDR2 is FQGTGA. The CDR3 extends over 15 amino acids. CDR3 amino acids: CASSPGVGLGETQYF. The CDR3, as DNA: TGTGCCAGCAGCCCCGGGGTGGGCCTCGGGGAGACCCAGTACTTC.

The CDR3 reads CASSWDSMDEKLFF. CDR3 sequence (DNA): TGTGCCAGCAGCTGGGACAGTATGGACGAAAAACTGTTTTTT. The chain combines TRBV5-5 with TRBJ1-4; 7 bases align to TRBD1. Looked up from germline, CDR1 is SGHKS and CDR2 is YYEKEE (reference sequence). The CDR3 has 14 residues. Unmatched junction bases numbered 7, after V lost 3 bases and J lost 8 bases.

The CDR3 loop is CASSPPTGRLGGYTF. CDR3 bases: TGCGCCAGCAGCCCCCCGACAGGTAGACTCGGTGGCTACACCTTC. The rearrangement links TRBV5-1 to TRBJ1-2, with D perhaps TRBD1 (6 bases). V was shortened by 4 bases and J by 7 bases, with 20 bases between the two germline ends. Germline values: CDR1 SGHRS, CDR2 YFSETQ. The CDR3 has 15 residues.

The V gene is TRBV5-6, the J gene TRBJ2-7; D unresolved. Germline values: CDR1 SGHDT, CDR2 YYEEEE. This CDR3 has 14 amino acids. With 4 bases removed from V and 0 bases from J, the gap between germline ends came to 11 bases. The CDR3 nucleotides are TGTGCCAGCAGCCATGGAGTGATCTCCTACGAGCAGTACTTC. As protein: CASSHGVISYEQYF. Looking up the rest from reference TRBV5-6 and TRBJ2-7 gives the full variable domain: DAGVTQSPTHLIKTRGQQVTLRCSPKSGHDTVSWYQQALGQGPQFIFQYYEEEERQRGNFPDRFSGHQFPNYSSELNVNALLLGDSALYLCASSHGVISYEQYFGPGTRLTVT.

The chain carries TRBV7-6 and TRBJ1-2; tentative D call: TRBD1 (5 bases). V lost 1 base and J 6 bases, leaving 12 bases between the germline ends. This CDR3 contains 14 residues. The germline V gene has CDR1 SGHVS and CDR2 FNYEAQ. CDR3 DNA sequence: TGTGCCAGCAGCTTAGGGGGGGGTTCGAATGGCTACACCTTC. Its translation is CASSLGGGSNGYTF.

This chain joins TRBV19 and TRBJ2-6, with D possibly being TRBD2 (6 bases). The CDR3 runs to 17 residues. Trimming cost V 2 bases and J 0 bases, with 11 bases left between them. The V gene's germline CDR1 is LNHDA and CDR2 SQIVND (reference sequence). The CDR3, as DNA: TGTGCCAGTAGTATATTTTTGGGGGGCTCTGGGGCCAACGTCCTGACTTTC. Protein: CASSIFLGGSGANVLTF. Full variable domain (remainder filled in from reference TRBV19 and TRBJ2-6): DGGITQSPKYLFRKEGQNVTLSCEQNLNHDAMYWYRQDPGQGLRLIYYSQIVNDFQKGDIAEGYSVSREKKESFPLTVTSAQKNPTAFYLCASSIFLGGSGANVLTFGAGSRLTVL.

This rearrangement joins TRBV29-1 to TRBJ2-2, with TRBD1 matching over 7 bases. This CDR3 is 15 amino acids long. Germline values: CDR1 SQVTM, CDR2 ANQGSEA. The V gene end was trimmed by 0 bases and the J gene end by 6 bases; junction bases not matched to a gene: 7. The CDR3 DNA reads as TGCAGCGTTGAAGATATAGGGACAGCTCCCGGGGAGCTGTTTTTT. It is translated as CSVEDIGTAPGELFF.

The chain couples TRBV7-2 to TRBJ2-7; D might be TRBD1 (6 bases). CDR3 length equals 13 residues. The V gene lost 0 bases and the J gene lost 3 bases, with 6 bases spanning the gap. Germline V gives CDR1 SGHTA, CDR2 FQGNSA. Written as DNA, the CDR3 is TGTGCCAGCAGCTTAGCGGGACACTACGAGCAGTACTTC. Translated: CASSLAGHYEQYF.

This clone came up once. V usage is TRBV11-2 and J usage is TRBJ2-2; D not resolved. The ends were cut back, 3 bases at V and 7 bases at J, with 15 bases in the middle. The CDR3 spans 15 residues. The V gene's germline CDR1 is SGHAT and CDR2 FQNNGV. The CDR3 reads CASSFSRLDVGELFF. The CDR3 region has the DNA TGTGCCAGCAGCTTCTCTAGGCTAGACGTCGGGGAGCTGTTTTTT.

The chain employs TRBV5-4 and TRBJ2-5; the match to TRBD2 covers 7 bases. V lost 0 bases, J lost 5 bases, and 7 bases stayed unmatched. Germline CDR1 is SGHNT and CDR2 is YYREEE (reference sequence). The CDR3 is made up of 15 amino acids. Written as DNA, the CDR3 is TGTGCCAGCAGCTTGGATGGCGGGGGAGGGGAGACCCAGTACTTC. Protein product: CASSLDGGGGETQYF.

V gene TRBV28 combines with J gene TRBJ2-1; 9 bases map to TRBD1. Trimming removed 5 bases from V and 8 bases from J; junction bases left unmatched: 10. The CDR3 is 15 amino acids. CDR1 and CDR2 from the germline V gene are MDHEN and SYDVKM. CDR3 sequence: CASSGRRDRVDEQFF. Here the CDR3 DNA reads TGTGCCAGCAGTGGGCGACGGGACAGGGTGGATGAGCAGTTCTTC.

The genes are TRBV4-2 and TRBJ2-2; D not certain. The length of the CDR3 is 14 residues. Trimming left V 8 bases short and J 4 bases short, with 14 bases between. Germline V lookup: CDR1 LGHNA, CDR2 YNFKEQ. CDR3 residues: CASGPESSTGELFF. In nucleotides, the CDR3 is TGTGCCAGCGGTCCGGAGTCCTCCACCGGGGAGCTGTTTTTT.